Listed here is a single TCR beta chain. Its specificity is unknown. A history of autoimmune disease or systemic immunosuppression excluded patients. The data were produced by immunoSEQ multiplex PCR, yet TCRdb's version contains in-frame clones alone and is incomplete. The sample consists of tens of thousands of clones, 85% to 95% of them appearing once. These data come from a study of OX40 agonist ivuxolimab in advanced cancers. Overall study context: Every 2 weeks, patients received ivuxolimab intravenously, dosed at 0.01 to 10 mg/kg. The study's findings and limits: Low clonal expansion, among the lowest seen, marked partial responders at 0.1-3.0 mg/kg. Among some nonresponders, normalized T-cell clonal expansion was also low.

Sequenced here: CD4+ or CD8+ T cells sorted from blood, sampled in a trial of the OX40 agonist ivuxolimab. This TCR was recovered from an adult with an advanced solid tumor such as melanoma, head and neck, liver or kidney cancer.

CDR3 nucleotides: TGTGCCAGCAGCCCACAAGGGGGGACCGGGGAGCTGTTTTTT. This gives the protein CASSPQGGTGELFF. This chain uses TRBV9 with TRBJ2-2, with D perhaps matching TRBD1 or TRBD2 (6 bases each). V lost 4 bases and J 5 bases, leaving 12 bases between the germline ends. The CDR3 has 14 residues. The V gene's germline CDR1 is SGDLS and CDR2 YYNGEE.